The clone carrying this T cell receptor beta chain was picked up many times. Its target is not known. The data are from a study of identical twins. Notes on the study in general: Twin-shared out-of-frame alpha sequences were enriched for low generation probability.

Germline CDR1 reads MNHEY; CDR2 reads SVGAGI. The V end lost 0 bases, the J end lost 3 bases, and 8 bases lay between the germline ends. The CDR3 length is 14 residues. TCRdb processed the 5' RACE reads anew with MiXCR; each CDR3 protein has one entry. The sample yields around 960,000 distinct CDR3 sequences, roughly an eighth seen once. This sample also belongs to another study, concerning yellow fever vaccine responses in identical twins.

The rearrangement joins TRBV6-5 to TRBJ2-5; no clear D gene. Material for sequencing was PBMCs. The clonotype originates from a woman aged 18 to 35 in good health. In nucleotides, the CDR3 is TGTGCCAGCAGTTACTCATCTGGGAAAGAGACCCAGTACTTC. This codes for CASSYSSGKETQYF.